This T cell receptor beta chain was sequenced during a study of primary melanoma T cells and metastatic recurrence (dated by TCRdb to about 2020). At the level of the whole study: The cohort comprised about 200 primary melanomas of stage T2 to T4, with thickness greater than 1 mm. Histopathological grading of tumor-infiltrating lymphocytes served as the comparison point for the T-cell fraction derived from sequencing. The study tested whether T-cell fraction and T-cell repertoire clonality in primary melanoma tumors predicted patient outcome. Progression-free survival was the clinical outcome compared against the T-cell fraction measured by TCR beta sequencing.

Concerning this clone: The antigen this receptor binds is unknown. The sample holds no much larger clone one base away, and base qualities are not on file.

Overall results and qualifications from the work: Regardless of nodal disease, mitotic rate or ulceration status, a T-cell fraction above 20% appeared to be protective. The authors presented an effective T-cell-mediated antitumor response in primary melanoma only as a suggestion and not as a demonstrated mechanism. Adding T-cell fraction to tumor thickness reportedly improved progression-free survival prediction more than adding any other histopathological variable. Progression-free survival was reportedly predicted by the tumor T-cell fraction independently of thickness, ulceration, mitotic rate and age.

The method behind the library was the immunoSEQ multiplex PCR assay. High-throughput sequencing of the T-cell receptor beta chain was performed on primary melanoma tumor tissue. Under the source paper's analysis protocol: Repertoire analyses included TCRB CDR3 sharing between samples and the distribution of insertions and deletions. The predictive value of the T-cell fraction was ranked against histopathological variables by a gradient-boosted model. TCRdb provides this immuneACCESS table in a form limited to in-frame rearrangements. Some clones are lacking; in checked studies, under half of them reflect an unresolved V gene, and why the rest are absent is not known. The V and J calls and clone size were taken over from that table, and D and trimming were inferred from the DNA. The table kept for this sample lists 55 to 65 clones. The patients had surgically resected primary melanoma that was considered potentially curable but at risk of metastatic recurrence.

Counted from cysteine to phenylalanine, this CDR3 has 14 amino acids. Left in the record is the CDR3 DNA by itself, 42 bases read in frame from the first base. Relative to germline, V is 2 bases shorter and J is 2 bases shorter, with 6 bases between their ends. CDR1 SGHNT and CDR2 YENEEA are derived from the germline V gene. Sequencing was done on a sample of melanoma tumor tissue. The receptor chain draws on TRBV11-3 and TRBJ1-4, and perhaps TRBD1 as D gene, on 5 matching bases. The source is a human donor with melanoma. The CDR3 amino acid sequence is: CASSLRQTNEKLFF. The nucleotides read TGTGCCAGCAGCTTAAGACAGACTAATGAAAAACTGTTTTTT.